The 29 T cell receptor beta chains given below trace back to one sample, sequenced in a study of healthy donors' naive CD4 and CD8 T cells (dated by TCRdb to between 2015 and 2016). The sequencer listed for this sample is 454 GS FLX Titanium. A previously published linear amplification protocol was used to build TCR libraries from roughly 0.5 ug of total RNA. TCRdb ran its own pipeline on the public reads, namely fastp trimming at Q25 and MiXCR clone calling, and kept in-frame beta chains. Rows are combined by CDR3 protein, so each entry shows the most common genes and DNA. The sample has approximately 180,000 distinct CDR3 sequences on record, about four fifths of them singletons. The leading ten clones occupy about 2.3% of the sample. Sequencing used naive CD4+ and CD8+ T cells sorted from blood, pooled from several donors. The cell subset or site label, as the study defines it: FACS-sorted naive CD4+ (CD45RO-CD45RA+) and naive CD8+ (CD45RA+CD27bright) T cells. The receptors here all came from a pool of human donors in good health; the sample pools cells from several healthy donors.

The chain combines TRBV7-8 with TRBJ2-7; 7 bases are a match to TRBD1. CDR3 length: 16 residues. Per germline, CDR1 SGHVS and CDR2 FQNEAQ. J was trimmed by 0 bases and V by 5 bases; bases with no gene match: 10. This CDR3 reads CASSPGTAKGSYEQYF. In DNA form, the CDR3 reads TGTGCCAGCAGCCCCGGGACAGCGAAGGGCTCCTACGAGCAGTACTTC.

The chain carries TRBV6-2 or TRBV6-3 and TRBJ2-1, with 10 bases fitting TRBD1. Losses at the gene ends were 7 bases for V and 7 bases for J; bases not matched to a gene: 10. The germline CDR1 and CDR2 sequences are MNHEY and SVGEGT. This CDR3 is built from 15 residues. The CDR3 nucleotides read TGTGCCAGCACGGAACCGGGACAGGGGTTGAATGAGCAGTTCTTC. Amino acids: CASTEPGQGLNEQFF.

The V gene is TRBV6-2 or TRBV6-3, the J gene TRBJ1-1; 9 positions agree with TRBD1. The CDR3 is made up of 12 amino acids. CDR1 is MNHEY, CDR2 SVGEGT, per germline. V was pared by 5 bases and J by 10 bases, with 5 bases of the junction left unmatched. For the CDR3, the DNA is TGTGCCAGCAGTCTCGGACAGGGGCGAGCTTTCTTT. Translated: CASSLGQGRAFF.

The chain couples TRBV18 to TRBJ1-1; a weak D match, TRBD1 (5 bases). V lost 6 bases, J lost 3 bases, and 11 bases lay in between. CDR1 is KGHSH and CDR2 is LQKENI in the germline V gene. This CDR3 contains 13 residues. The CDR3 spells CASSNGAHTEAFF. Written as DNA, the CDR3 is TGTGCCAGCTCTAACGGGGCGCACACTGAAGCTTTCTTT.

The chain combines TRBV27 with TRBJ2-1; D unresolved. V gave up 2 bases and J gave up 9 bases, with 14 bases separating them. The length of the CDR3 is 14 residues. Germline CDR1 MNHEY, CDR2 SMNVEV (reference sequence). The CDR3 DNA reads as TGTGCCAGCAGTTTAGGGCATAGCAAGGCTGAGCAGTTCTTC. Translation gives CASSLGHSKAEQFF.

The chain recombines TRBV5-1 with TRBJ2-1, with 9 bases identical to TRBD2. This CDR3 is 18 amino acids long. The V segment lost 1 base and the J segment 10 bases; nucleotides outside the gene matches: 18. CDR1 and CDR2 (germline): SGHRS, YFSETQ. In DNA, the CDR3 is TGCGCCAGCAGCTTGATCGCTAGCGGGACCCTGGTGCTTGGCGAGCAGTTCTTC. It specifies CASSLIASGTLVLGEQFF.

This sequence joins TRBV30 and TRBJ1-1; no reliable D call. Between the trimmed V and J ends, which lost 2 bases and 1 base, there was a span of 8 bases. CDR3 length equals 13 residues. Germline CDR1 reads GTSNPN; CDR2 reads SVGIG (reference sequence). The chain's CDR3 is CAWSPYQNTEAFF. The CDR3 DNA is TGTGCCTGGAGTCCTTACCAGAACACTGAAGCTTTCTTT.

For the CDR3, the DNA is TGTGCCAGCGCAGGGGTAATGGACTATGGCTACACCTTC. Its translation is CASAGVMDYGYTF. The chain carries TRBV19 and TRBJ1-2, with D possibly TRBD1 on 6 matching bases. V was pared by 9 bases and J by 3 bases, with 14 bases between. This CDR3 is 13 amino acids long. Germline CDR1 and CDR2: LNHDA and SQIVND (reference sequence).

The chain employs TRBV29-1 and TRBJ2-2; a possible D gene is TRBD2 (5 bases). Looked up from germline, CDR1 is SQVTM and CDR2 is ANQGSEA. V lost 3 bases and J 2 bases, leaving 7 bases between the germline ends. This CDR3 region has 13 residues. CDR3 loop: CSVERVNTGELFF. The DNA of the CDR3 is TGCAGCGTTGAGCGGGTCAACACCGGGGAGCTGTTTTTT.

CDR3 nucleotide sequence: TGCAGCACTTCTTCAGCGGACCAAGAGACCCAGTACTTC. As protein: CSTSSADQETQYF. The chain has TRBV29-1 and TRBJ2-5, with D possibly matching TRBD2 (5 bases). Germline CDR1 is SQVTM and CDR2 is ANQGSEA. The CDR3 contains 13 residues. V was clipped by 8 bases and J by 0 bases, with 13 bases between them.

This chain connects TRBV29-1 to TRBJ1-2, with D possibly TRBD1 on 5 matching bases. CDR1 is SQVTM, CDR2 ANQGSEA, per germline. CDR3 length equals 12 residues. V lost 5 bases to trimming and J lost 3 bases, with 10 bases between them. DNA for the CDR3: TGCAGCGTTAACCTAGGGGACTATGGCTACACCTTC. This translates into CSVNLGDYGYTF.

The chain uses TRBV15 and TRBJ2-7; D perhaps matches TRBD1 (5 bases). The CDR3 spans 15 residues. V was cut by 1 base and J by 7 bases, with 17 bases left in between. CDR1 is LNHNV and CDR2 is YYDKDF in the germline V gene (reference sequence). The CDR3, as DNA: TGTGCCACCAGCAGAGGTGGGGCGCAGCGTATTGAGCAGTACTTC. Encoded protein: CATSRGGAQRIEQYF.

V is TRBV11-2 and J is TRBJ2-7; unclear D gene. This CDR3 has 12 amino acids. Trimming shortened V by 5 bases and J by 1 base, and 6 bases separated the two germline ends. Germline CDR1 and CDR2: SGHAT and FQNNGV. The CDR3 DNA follows: TGTGCCAGCAGCCCCCATTCCTACGAGCAGTACTTC. It yields the protein CASSPHSYEQYF.

J is TRBJ1-5 and V is TRBV29-1, with 8 bases fitting TRBD1. V lost 4 bases, J lost 2 bases, and 7 bases stayed unmatched. The CDR3 is 15 amino acids. The germline V gene encodes CDR1 SQVTM and CDR2 ANQGSEA. CDR3 bases: TGCAGCGTTGGAGGACAGGGATCCGGCAATCAGCCCCAGCATTTT. It encodes CSVGGQGSGNQPQHF.

This clonotype appeared a few times. This chain joins TRBV5-4 and TRBJ2-2; D gene ambiguous. V was shortened by 1 base and J by 4 bases, with 11 bases between the two germline ends. Germline V gene sequence: CDR1 SGHNT, CDR2 YYREEE (reference sequence). The CDR3 has 15 residues. CDR3 region: CASSLRASVTGELFF. The CDR3 DNA follows: TGTGCCAGCAGCTTGAGGGCGAGTGTCACCGGGGAGCTGTTTTTT.

This chain links TRBV29-1 with TRBJ1-2; a weak D match, TRBD1 (5 bases). This CDR3 spans 15 amino acids. V lost 1 base and J 3 bases, leaving 15 bases between the germline ends. Germline V CDR1 and CDR2: SQVTM, ANQGSEA. CDR3 residues: CSVEVRLGADYGYTF. CDR3 nucleotide sequence: TGCAGCGTTGAAGTAAGGCTCGGGGCAGACTATGGCTACACCTTC.

This clonotype was seen a single time. The V and J genes are TRBV27 and TRBJ2-7, with TRBD2 matching 9 bases. Germline trimming cut 2 bases from V and 4 bases from J; bases unmatched to any gene: 9. Germline CDR1 reads MNHEY; CDR2 reads SMNVEV (reference sequence). The CDR3 has 16 residues. CDR3 bases: TGTGCCAGCAGTTTACATATAGAGACTAGCGGATACGAGCAGTACTTC. It is translated as CASSLHIETSGYEQYF.

This chain uses TRBV19 with TRBJ2-7, with D possibly being TRBD2 (5 bases). This CDR3 has 17 amino acids. Germline V CDR1 and CDR2: LNHDA, SQIVND (reference sequence). The V end was cut by 4 bases, the J end by 0 bases, with 19 bases between. CDR3 residues: CASSKTAGSSSSYEQYF. CDR3 DNA sequence: TGTGCCAGTAGTAAGACGGCGGGCAGTTCTAGCTCCTACGAGCAGTACTTC.

The chain couples TRBV6-2 or TRBV6-3 to TRBJ2-3, with 9 bases lining up with TRBD2. Germline assignment: CDR1 MNHEY and CDR2 SVGEGT. The CDR3 totals 15 residues. Germline trimming cut 3 bases from V and 5 bases from J; bases unmatched to any gene: 6. CDR3 amino acids: CASSYVAGVVDTQYF. As DNA, the CDR3 is TGTGCCAGCAGTTATGTAGCGGGAGTGGTAGATACGCAGTATTTT.

This chain uses TRBV5-1 with TRBJ1-1; 8 nucleotides agree with TRBD1. The J segment lost 6 bases and the V segment lost 0 bases, leaving 13 bases of the junction unmatched. The CDR3 contains 17 residues. Per the germline V gene, CDR1 is SGHRS and CDR2 is YFSETQ. CDR3 sequence (DNA): TGCGCCAGCAGCTTGGTTCCCCCAGGGGGCGTGAATGCTGAAGCTTTCTTT. This encodes CASSLVPPGGVNAEAFF. Filled out from reference TRBV5-1 and TRBJ1-1, the complete variable domain reads KAGVTQTPRYLIKTRGQQVTLSCSPISGHRSVSWYQQTPGQGLQFLFEYFSETQRNKGNFPGRFSGRQFSNSRSEMNVSTLELGDSALYLCASSLVPPGGVNAEAFFGQGTRLTVV.

The chain carries TRBV7-8 and TRBJ2-1; no firm D call. The CDR3 covers 15 residues. Germline loops: CDR1 SGHVS, CDR2 FQNEAQ. Deletions cut 5 bases from V and 0 bases from J, with 11 bases between. The CDR3 protein is CASSAQQSSYNEQFF. CDR3 DNA: TGTGCCAGCAGCGCCCAACAGAGCTCCTACAATGAGCAGTTCTTC.

The V and J genes are TRBV6-5 and TRBJ2-6; D unresolved. This CDR3 spans 16 amino acids. The V end lost 5 bases, the J end lost 0 bases, and 11 bases lay between the germline ends. Per the germline V gene, CDR1 is MNHEY and CDR2 is SVGAGI. The CDR3 sequence: CASSVSWGSGANVLTF. The CDR3 DNA reads as TGTGCCAGCAGTGTATCTTGGGGCTCTGGGGCCAACGTCCTGACTTTC.

This rearrangement joins TRBV12-3 or TRBV12-4 to TRBJ1-3; 9 bases map to TRBD1. Trimming at V came to 4 bases and at J to 3 bases, leaving 4 bases not matched to a gene. The CDR3 loop spans 15 amino acids. This CDR3 is CASSWTGANGNTIYF. The CDR3 nucleotides read TGTGCCAGCAGTTGGACAGGGGCGAATGGAAACACCATATATTTT.

This sequence joins TRBV29-1 and TRBJ2-1, with D perhaps matching TRBD2 (6 bases). The length of the CDR3 is 14 residues. V lost 4 bases and J 6 bases, leaving 16 bases between the germline ends. Germline V gives CDR1 SQVTM, CDR2 ANQGSEA. The CDR3 DNA reads TGCAGCGTTGGGACTACCTCCTATGTCAATGAGCAGTTCTTC. Protein sequence: CSVGTTSYVNEQFF.

The V call is TRBV29-1, the J call TRBJ1-2; D gene unclear. The V end lost 0 bases, the J end lost 3 bases, and 11 bases lay between the germline ends. CDR1 SQVTM and CDR2 ANQGSEA come from the germline V gene. The CDR3 runs 14 residues. CDR3 in DNA: TGCAGCGTTGAAGAAAGCGAAGACGACTATGGCTACACCTTC. Amino acid sequence: CSVEESEDDYGYTF.

The CDR3 DNA reads TGTGCCAGTAGTCCCCAACGTGGGAGCGCAGATACGCAGTATTTT. Translation: CASSPQRGSADTQYF. This chain links TRBV19 with TRBJ2-3; D possibly corresponds to TRBD2 (5 bases). The CDR3 is made up of 15 amino acids. The germline V gene has CDR1 LNHDA and CDR2 SQIVND (reference sequence). V lost 5 bases, J lost 4 bases, and 16 bases lay in between.

The chain carries TRBV6-2 or TRBV6-3 and TRBJ2-7; 14 nucleotides align to TRBD2. From germline, CDR1 is MNHEY and CDR2 SVGEGT. V trimming: 5 bases; J trimming: 3 bases; junction bases outside the gene matches: 9. This CDR3 has 17 amino acids. CDR3 residues: CASSQNPGLAGVYEQYF. CDR3 in DNA: TGTGCCAGCAGTCAAAATCCGGGACTAGCGGGAGTCTACGAGCAGTACTTC.

This CDR3 is CATRDSTYNEQFF. CDR3 nucleotides: TGTGCCACCCGGGACAGCACCTACAATGAGCAGTTCTTC. This chain joins TRBV27 and TRBJ2-1; 7 bases line up with TRBD1. The CDR3 contains 13 residues. V lost 10 bases and J lost 2; bases outside the gene matches: 5. In germline, CDR1 is MNHEY, CDR2 SMNVEV (reference sequence).

The V and J genes are TRBV6-5 and TRBJ2-1; TRBD1 aligns across 7 bases. CDR1 MNHEY and CDR2 SVGAGI come from the germline V gene. The CDR3 consists of 15 residues. Unmatched junction bases numbered 8, after V lost 5 bases and J lost 4 bases. The CDR3 sequence is CASSPPQGTYNEQFF. CDR3 nucleotides: TGTGCCAGCAGTCCCCCACAGGGGACATACAATGAGCAGTTCTTC.